These 15 T cell receptor beta chains came from one sample sequenced in a study of cytotoxic CD8 clonotypes in ibrutinib-treated CLL. Data came from immunoSEQ multiplex PCR; TCRdb stores just in-frame clones and leaves some out. The data hold just over 200,000 clones, with 70% to 75% observed a single time. The specimen comprised PBMCs, sampled after 12 months of ibrutinib treatment. The receptors originated from a human donor with chronic lymphocytic leukemia.

This rearrangement joins TRBV29-1 to TRBJ1-1; the match to TRBD1 covers 8 bases. CDR1 is SQVTM, CDR2 ANQGSEA, per germline. V lost 7 bases to trimming and J lost 0 bases; unmatched junction nucleotides: 4. The CDR3 is 13 residues long. CDR3 region: CSARTGLNTEAFF. DNA for the CDR3: TGCAGCGCTAGGACAGGGCTGAACACTGAAGCTTTCTTT.

V gene TRBV28 combines with J gene TRBJ2-7, with D unclear. Germline V gene data show CDR1 as MDHEN and CDR2 as SYDVKM. This CDR3 comprises 11 residues. V was shortened by 3 bases and J by 6 bases, with 6 bases between the two germline ends. In nucleotides, the CDR3 is TGTGCCAGCAGTTTCTTCTTCGAGCAGTACTTC. Translation gives CASSFFFEQYF.

The chain has TRBV7-6 and TRBJ1-5; D is unclear. V gave up 3 bases and J gave up 3 bases, with 12 bases separating them. CDR1 SGHVS and CDR2 FNYEAQ come from the germline V gene. The CDR3 extends over 15 amino acids. CDR3 protein: CASSFFVGANQPQHF. For the CDR3, the DNA is TGTGCCAGCAGCTTTTTCGTCGGAGCCAATCAGCCCCAGCATTTT.

This chain joins TRBV4-2 and TRBJ2-7; D is ambiguous. V was cut by 0 bases and J by 5 bases, with 5 bases left in between. Germline V gene data show CDR1 as LGHNA and CDR2 as YNFKEQ. The CDR3 totals 12 residues. This CDR3 reads CASSQDTHEQYF. The CDR3 DNA reads TGTGCCAGCAGCCAAGATACCCACGAGCAGTACTTC.

The CDR3 DNA is TGTGCCAGCAGTCCTTACCTAGCGGGAGGGCCCCGCAATGAGCAGTTCTTC. Translated: CASSPYLAGGPRNEQFF. The chain couples TRBV27 to TRBJ2-1, with TRBD2 identical over 12 bases. Germline CDR1 reads MNHEY; CDR2 reads SMNVEV (reference sequence). The CDR3 runs 17 residues. Germline trimming cut 5 bases from V and 6 bases from J; bases unmatched to any gene: 11.

The CDR3 sequence is CASSSWSRGYTF. Here the CDR3 DNA reads TGTGCCAGCAGCTCTTGGTCGAGAGGCTACACCTTC. The chain is built from TRBV13 and TRBJ1-2, with D uncertain. This CDR3 has 12 amino acids. The germline CDR1 and CDR2 sequences are PRHDT and FYEKMQ (reference sequence). The V end was cut by 4 bases, the J end by 8 bases, with 11 bases between.

V usage is TRBV7-6 and J usage is TRBJ2-7; 7 bases fit TRBD1. CDR3 length equals 13 residues. The V segment lost 5 bases and the J segment 7 bases; nucleotides outside the gene matches: 8. CDR1 SGHVS and CDR2 FNYEAQ come from the germline V gene. The CDR3 DNA follows: TGTGCCAGCAGCCCGACAGGGATGGGAGAGCAGTACTTC. It specifies CASSPTGMGEQYF.

The chain employs TRBV5-1 and TRBJ2-1; D ambiguous. Trimming shortened V by 0 bases and J by 7 bases, and 14 bases separated the two germline ends. Germline CDR1 and CDR2: SGHRS and YFSETQ. CDR3 length: 15 residues. The DNA of the CDR3 is TGCGCCAGCAGCTTGGTGGCAGGTCCTACGAATGAGCAGTTCTTC. Protein sequence: CASSLVAGPTNEQFF. The full variable domain, its missing parts supplied by reference TRBV5-1 and TRBJ2-1, is KAGVTQTPRYLIKTRGQQVTLSCSPISGHRSVSWYQQTPGQGLQFLFEYFSETQRNKGNFPGRFSGRQFSNSRSEMNVSTLELGDSALYLCASSLVAGPTNEQFFGPGTRLTVL.

The rearrangement links TRBV18 to TRBJ2-1, with 13 bases identical to TRBD2. Unmatched junction bases numbered 8, after V lost 6 bases and J lost 0 bases. There are 18 residues in the CDR3. The germline V gene encodes CDR1 KGHSH and CDR2 LQKENI. CDR3 sequence reads: CASSPGLAGWSSYNEQFF. DNA of the CDR3: TGTGCCAGCTCCCCGGGACTAGCGGGATGGAGCTCCTACAATGAGCAGTTCTTC.

The V and J genes are TRBV9 and TRBJ2-2; D uncertain. V was clipped by 3 bases and J by 1 base, with 4 bases between them. Germline V gene sequence: CDR1 SGDLS, CDR2 YYNGEE. The CDR3 runs to 13 residues. Here the CDR3 reads CASSARNTGELFF. The CDR3 DNA reads as TGTGCCAGCAGCGCCCGGAACACCGGGGAGCTGTTTTTT.

The chain combines TRBV7-9 with TRBJ2-1; no firm D call. Looked up from germline, CDR1 is SEHNR and CDR2 is FQNEAQ (reference sequence). This CDR3 is built from 12 residues. Trimming shortened V by 6 bases and J by 5 bases, and 8 bases separated the two germline ends. This CDR3 reads CASSRTDNEQFF. The CDR3 DNA sequence: TGTGCCAGCAGTCGGACCGACAATGAGCAGTTCTTC.

This clone has more than one count but fewer than ten. The rearrangement links TRBV30 to TRBJ1-2; D is perhaps TRBD1 (5 bases). Germline lookup yields CDR1 GTSNPN and CDR2 SVGIG (reference sequence). Trimming took 2 bases from V and 3 from J, leaving 13 bases between them. The CDR3 extends over 14 amino acids. The DNA for the CDR3 is TGTGCCTGGAGTTCGGTATCAGGGTACTATGGCTACACCTTC. Its translation is CAWSSVSGYYGYTF.

The rearrangement joins TRBV9 to TRBJ2-3; TRBD1 agrees at 8 bases. The V gene's germline CDR1 is SGDLS and CDR2 YYNGEE. The CDR3 sequence is 16 residues long. V lost 3 bases and J lost 9; bases outside the gene matches: 15. CDR3 loop: CASSAGPGQGHATQYF. For the CDR3, the DNA is TGTGCCAGCAGCGCCGGCCCAGGACAGGGCCATGCGACGCAGTATTTT.

The J gene is TRBJ2-1, the V gene TRBV7-6; TRBD2 matches 7 bases. This CDR3 region has 15 residues. V dropped 3 bases and J dropped 2; count of bases not matched to a gene: 4. Germline V lookup: CDR1 SGHVS, CDR2 FNYEAQ. The DNA for the CDR3 is TGTGCCAGCAGCTTTCGGCGGGGGACCTACAATGAGCAGTTCTTC. Translated: CASSFRRGTYNEQFF.

This chain connects TRBV30 to TRBJ2-1; D perhaps matches TRBD2 (5 bases). Germline assignment: CDR1 GTSNPN and CDR2 SVGIG (reference sequence). The germline V and J ends were trimmed by 0 bases and 10 bases, with 22 bases remaining between them. This CDR3 is 16 amino acids long. CDR3 nucleotide sequence: TGTGCCTGGAGTGTAGGGTCACCGGGAATCCACAGAGAGCAGTTCTTC. Encoded protein: CAWSVGSPGIHREQFF.